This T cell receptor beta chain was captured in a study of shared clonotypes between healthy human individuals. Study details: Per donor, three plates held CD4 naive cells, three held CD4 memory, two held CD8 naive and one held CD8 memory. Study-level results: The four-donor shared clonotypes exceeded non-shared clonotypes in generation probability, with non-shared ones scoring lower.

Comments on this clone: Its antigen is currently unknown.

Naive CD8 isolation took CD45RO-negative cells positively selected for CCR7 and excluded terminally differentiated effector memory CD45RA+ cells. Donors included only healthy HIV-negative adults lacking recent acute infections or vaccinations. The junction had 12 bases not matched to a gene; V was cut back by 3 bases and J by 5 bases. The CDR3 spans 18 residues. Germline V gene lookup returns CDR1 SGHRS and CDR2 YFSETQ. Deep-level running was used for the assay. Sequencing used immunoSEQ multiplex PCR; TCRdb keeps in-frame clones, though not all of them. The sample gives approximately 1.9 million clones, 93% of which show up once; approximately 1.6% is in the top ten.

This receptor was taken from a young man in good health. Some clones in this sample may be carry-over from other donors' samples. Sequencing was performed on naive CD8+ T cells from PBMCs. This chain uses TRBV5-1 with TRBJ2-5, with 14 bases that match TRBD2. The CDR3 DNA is TGCGCCAGCAGCTACCGACTAGCGGGAGGGCCGGGTTTGGAGACCCAGTACTTC. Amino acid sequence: CASSYRLAGGPGLETQYF.